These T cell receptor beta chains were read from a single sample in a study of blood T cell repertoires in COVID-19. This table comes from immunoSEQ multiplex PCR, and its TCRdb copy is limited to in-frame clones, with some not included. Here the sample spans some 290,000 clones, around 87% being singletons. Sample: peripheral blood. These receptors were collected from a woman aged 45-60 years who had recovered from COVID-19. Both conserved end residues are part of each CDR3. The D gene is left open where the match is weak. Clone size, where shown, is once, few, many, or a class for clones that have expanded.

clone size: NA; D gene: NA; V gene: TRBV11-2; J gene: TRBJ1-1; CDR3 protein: CASSRKTGNTEAFF; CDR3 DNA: TGTGCCAGCAGCCGGAAAACAGGGAACACTGAAGCTTTCTTT
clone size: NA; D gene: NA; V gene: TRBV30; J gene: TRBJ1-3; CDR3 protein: CAWSVGGGNTIYF; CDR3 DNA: TGTGCCTGGAGTGTAGGGGGTGGAAACACCATATATTTT
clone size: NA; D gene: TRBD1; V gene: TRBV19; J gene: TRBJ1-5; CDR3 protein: CASSRDREGNQPQHF; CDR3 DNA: TGTGCCAGTAGTAGGGACAGGGAGGGCAATCAGCCCCAGCATTTT
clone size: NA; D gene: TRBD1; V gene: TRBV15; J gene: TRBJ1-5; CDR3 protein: CATSRGDRDRVSPQHF; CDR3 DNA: TGTGCCACCAGCAGAGGGGACCGGGACAGGGTCTCGCCCCAGCATTTT
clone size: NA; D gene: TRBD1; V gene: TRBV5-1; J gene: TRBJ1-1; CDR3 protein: CASSTGQPSTEAFF; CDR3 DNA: TGCGCCAGCAGCACGGGACAGCCCAGCACTGAAGCTTTCTTT
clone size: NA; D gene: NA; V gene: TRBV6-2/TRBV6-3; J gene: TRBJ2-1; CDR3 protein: CASSYLDSGSTYNEQFF; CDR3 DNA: TGTGCCAGCAGTTACCTCGATTCTGGGAGCACCTACAATGAGCAGTTCTTC
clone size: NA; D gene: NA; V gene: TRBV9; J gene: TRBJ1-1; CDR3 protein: CASSVVGGPGTEAFF; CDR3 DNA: TGTGCCAGCAGCGTAGTGGGGGGACCCGGAACTGAAGCTTTCTTT
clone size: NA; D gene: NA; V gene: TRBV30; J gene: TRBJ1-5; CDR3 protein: CAWGQYGNQPQHF; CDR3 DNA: TGTGCCTGGGGGCAGTACGGCAATCAGCCCCAGCATTTT
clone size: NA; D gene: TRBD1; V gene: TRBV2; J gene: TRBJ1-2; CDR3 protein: CASSGQPGQKGDTF; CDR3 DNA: TGTGCCAGCAGTGGACAACCGGGACAGAAGGGGGACACCTTC
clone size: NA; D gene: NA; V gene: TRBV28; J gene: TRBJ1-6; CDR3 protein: CASSLSGDNSPLHF; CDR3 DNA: TGTGCCAGCAGTTTATCGGGGGATAATTCACCCCTCCACTTT
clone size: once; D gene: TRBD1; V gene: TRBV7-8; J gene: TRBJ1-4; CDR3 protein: CASRYRGGEKLFF; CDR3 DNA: TGTGCCAGCAGATACAGGGGGGGTGAAAAACTGTTTTTT
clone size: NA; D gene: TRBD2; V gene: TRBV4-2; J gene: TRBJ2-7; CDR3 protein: CASSRRLAGGKEYEQYF; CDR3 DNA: TGTGCCAGCAGCCGGAGACTAGCGGGGGGGAAGGAATACGAGCAGTACTTC
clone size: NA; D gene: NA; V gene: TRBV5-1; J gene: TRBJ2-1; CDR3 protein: CASSYNNEQFF; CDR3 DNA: TGCGCCAGCAGCTACAACAATGAGCAGTTCTTC
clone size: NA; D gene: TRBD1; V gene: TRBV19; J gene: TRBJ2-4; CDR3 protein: CASSLTGGLSENIQYF; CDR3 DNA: TGTGCCAGTAGTTTGACAGGGGGCTTGAGTGAAAACATTCAGTACTTC
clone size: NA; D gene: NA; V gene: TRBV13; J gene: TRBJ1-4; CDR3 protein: CASSSQGREKLFF; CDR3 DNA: TGTGCCAGCAGCTCTCAGGGTCGGGAAAAACTGTTTTTT
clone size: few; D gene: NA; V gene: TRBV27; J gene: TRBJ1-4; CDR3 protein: CASSALQGGGEEKLFF; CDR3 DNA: TGTGCCAGCAGTGCTCTGCAGGGAGGTGGAGAGGAAAAACTGTTTTTT
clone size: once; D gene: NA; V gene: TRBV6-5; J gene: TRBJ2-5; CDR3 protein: CASKGGWAQETQYF; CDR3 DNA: TGTGCCAGCAAAGGGGGTTGGGCACAAGAGACCCAGTACTTC
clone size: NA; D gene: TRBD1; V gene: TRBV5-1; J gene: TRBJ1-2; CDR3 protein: CASSFGQGDGYTF; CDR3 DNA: TGCGCCAGCAGCTTCGGACAGGGAGATGGCTACACCTTC
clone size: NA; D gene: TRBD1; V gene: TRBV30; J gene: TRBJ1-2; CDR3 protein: CAWSPGQGAHGYTF; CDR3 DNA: TGTGCCTGGAGTCCCGGACAGGGGGCTCATGGCTACACCTTC
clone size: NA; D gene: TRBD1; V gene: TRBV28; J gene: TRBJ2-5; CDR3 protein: CASSRDRVIETQYF; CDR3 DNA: TGTGCCAGCAGTAGGGACAGGGTGATAGAGACCCAGTACTTC
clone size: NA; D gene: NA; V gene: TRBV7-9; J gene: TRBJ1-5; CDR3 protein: CASSFGGRSNQPQHF; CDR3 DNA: TGTGCCAGCAGCTTTGGCGGGCGTAGCAATCAGCCCCAGCATTTT
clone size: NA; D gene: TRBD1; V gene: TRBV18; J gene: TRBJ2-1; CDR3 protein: CASSRSGTGGIEQFF; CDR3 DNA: TGTGCCAGCTCACGATCCGGGACAGGGGGCATTGAGCAGTTCTTC
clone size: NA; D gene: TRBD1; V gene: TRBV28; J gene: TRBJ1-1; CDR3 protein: CASSGQGTTPGAFF; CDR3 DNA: TGTGCCAGCAGTGGACAGGGGACTACACCGGGAGCTTTCTTT
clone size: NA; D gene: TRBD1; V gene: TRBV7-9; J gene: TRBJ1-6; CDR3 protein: CASRAQGNNSPLHF; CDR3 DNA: TGTGCCAGCAGGGCACAGGGGAATAATTCACCCCTCCACTTT
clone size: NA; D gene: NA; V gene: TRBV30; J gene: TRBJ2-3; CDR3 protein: CAYAIGGTQYF; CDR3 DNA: TGTGCCTACGCGATCGGCGGTACGCAGTATTTT
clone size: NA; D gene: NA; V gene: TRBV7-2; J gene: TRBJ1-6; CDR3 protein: CASSLGAGQNSPLHF; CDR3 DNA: TGTGCCAGCAGCTTAGGCGCAGGGCAAAATTCACCCCTCCACTTT
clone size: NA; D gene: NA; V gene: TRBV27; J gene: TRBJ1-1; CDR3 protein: CASRSAGKAEAFF; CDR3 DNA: TGTGCCAGCAGGAGCGCAGGGAAGGCAGAAGCTTTCTTT
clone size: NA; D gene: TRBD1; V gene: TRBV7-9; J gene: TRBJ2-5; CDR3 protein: CASSSGGAGETQYF; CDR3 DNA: TGTGCCAGCAGCTCAGGGGGCGCGGGAGAGACCCAGTACTTC
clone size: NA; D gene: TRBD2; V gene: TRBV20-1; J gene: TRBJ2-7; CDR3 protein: CSASSLAGTYEQYF; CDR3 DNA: TGCAGTGCTAGTAGCCTAGCGGGAACCTACGAGCAGTACTTC
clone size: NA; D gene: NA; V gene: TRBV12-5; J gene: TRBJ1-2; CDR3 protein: CASGFWAGNGYTF; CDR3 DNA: TGTGCTAGTGGTTTTTGGGCCGGGAATGGCTACACCTTC
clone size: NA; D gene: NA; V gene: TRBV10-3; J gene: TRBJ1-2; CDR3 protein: CAISESQGHGYTF; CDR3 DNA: TGTGCCATCAGTGAGTCCCAGGGTCATGGCTACACCTTC
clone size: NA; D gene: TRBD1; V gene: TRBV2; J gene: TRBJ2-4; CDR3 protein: CASSGQGAASFQYF; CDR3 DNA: TGTGCCAGCAGCGGACAGGGGGCCGCGTCCTTTCAGTACTTC
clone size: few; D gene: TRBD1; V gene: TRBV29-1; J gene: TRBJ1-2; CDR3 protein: CSVLQGAGYTF; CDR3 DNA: TGCAGCGTCCTACAGGGGGCTGGCTACACCTTC
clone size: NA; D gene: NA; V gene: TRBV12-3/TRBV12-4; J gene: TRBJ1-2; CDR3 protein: CASTPGGDGYTF; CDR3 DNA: TGTGCCAGCACTCCGGGAGGAGATGGCTACACCTTC
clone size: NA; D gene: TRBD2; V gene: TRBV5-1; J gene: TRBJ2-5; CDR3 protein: CASSFSGGAVETQYF; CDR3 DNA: TGCGCCAGCAGCTTTAGCGGGGGGGCCGTAGAGACCCAGTACTTC
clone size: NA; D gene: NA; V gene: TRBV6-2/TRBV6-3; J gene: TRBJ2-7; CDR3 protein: CASSYSPLTASYEQYF; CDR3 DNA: TGTGCCAGCAGTTACTCCCCCCTTACAGCTTCCTACGAGCAGTACTTC
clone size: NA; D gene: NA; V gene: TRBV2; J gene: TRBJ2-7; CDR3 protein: CASSEFREEQYF; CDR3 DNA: TGTGCCAGCAGTGAGTTCCGGGAGGAGCAGTACTTC
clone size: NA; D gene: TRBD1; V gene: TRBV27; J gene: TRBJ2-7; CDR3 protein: CASSRQGLYEQYF; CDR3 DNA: TGTGCCAGCAGCCGACAGGGGCTCTACGAGCAGTACTTC
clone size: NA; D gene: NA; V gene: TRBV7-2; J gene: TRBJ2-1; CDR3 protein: CASSLGLANEQFF; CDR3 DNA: TGTGCCAGCAGCTTAGGTTTGGCTAATGAGCAGTTCTTC
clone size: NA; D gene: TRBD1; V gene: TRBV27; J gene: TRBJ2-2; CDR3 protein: CASSLSRVGQGYHTGELFF; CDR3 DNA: TGTGCCAGCAGTTTATCGAGGGTCGGACAGGGGTATCACACCGGGGAGCTGTTTTTT
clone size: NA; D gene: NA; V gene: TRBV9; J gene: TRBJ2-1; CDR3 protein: CASSVDWTGVIWDEQFF; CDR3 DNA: TGTGCCAGCAGCGTAGACTGGACGGGAGTCATATGGGATGAGCAGTTCTTC
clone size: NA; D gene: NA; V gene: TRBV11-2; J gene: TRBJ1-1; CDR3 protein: CASSLAGAGVGTEAFF; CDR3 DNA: TGTGCCAGCAGCTTAGCCGGGGCAGGGGTGGGGACTGAAGCTTTCTTT
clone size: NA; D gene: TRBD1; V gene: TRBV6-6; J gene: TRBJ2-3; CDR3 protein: CASSPRQGADTQYF; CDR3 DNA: TGTGCCAGCAGTCCCCGCCAGGGGGCAGATACGCAGTATTTT
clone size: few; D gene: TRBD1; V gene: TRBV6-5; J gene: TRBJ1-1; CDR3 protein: CASSTGDEAFF; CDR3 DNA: TGTGCCAGCAGCACAGGGGATGAAGCTTTCTTT
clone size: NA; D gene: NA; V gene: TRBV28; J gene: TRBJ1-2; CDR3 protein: CASSLYSKYGYTF; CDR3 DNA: TGTGCCAGCAGTTTGTACTCAAAATATGGCTACACCTTC
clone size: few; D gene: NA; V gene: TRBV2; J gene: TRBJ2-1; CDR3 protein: CASMRVSAYNEQFF; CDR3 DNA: TGTGCCAGCATGAGGGTTAGCGCTTACAATGAGCAGTTCTTC
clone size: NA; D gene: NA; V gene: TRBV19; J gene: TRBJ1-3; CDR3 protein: CASSTNGGVADTIYF; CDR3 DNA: TGTGCCAGTAGTACCAACGGAGGGGTGGCAGACACCATATATTTT
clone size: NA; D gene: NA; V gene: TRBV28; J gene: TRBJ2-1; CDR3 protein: CASHDFYNEQFF; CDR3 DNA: TGTGCCAGCCATGACTTCTACAATGAGCAGTTCTTC
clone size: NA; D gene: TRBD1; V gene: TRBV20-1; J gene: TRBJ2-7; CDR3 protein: CSARELTGEYF; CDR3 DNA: TGCAGTGCTAGAGAGTTGACAGGGGAGTACTTC
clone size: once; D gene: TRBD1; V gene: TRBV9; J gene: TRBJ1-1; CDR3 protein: CASSARTGVNTEAFF; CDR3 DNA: TGTGCCAGCAGCGCTCGGACAGGGGTAAACACTGAAGCTTTCTTT
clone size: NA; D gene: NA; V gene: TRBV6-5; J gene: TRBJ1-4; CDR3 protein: CASRKTFATNEKLFF; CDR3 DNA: TGTGCCAGCCGTAAAACATTCGCAACTAATGAAAAACTGTTTTTT
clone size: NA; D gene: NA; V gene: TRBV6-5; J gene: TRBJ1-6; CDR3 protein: CASTLTLGNSPLHF; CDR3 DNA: TGTGCCAGCACCCTGACCCTAGGAAATTCACCCCTCCACTTT
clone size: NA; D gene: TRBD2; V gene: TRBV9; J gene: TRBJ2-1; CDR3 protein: CASSDPGTSGRFYNEQFF; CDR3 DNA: TGTGCCAGCAGCGACCCTGGGACTAGCGGGAGGTTCTACAATGAGCAGTTCTTC
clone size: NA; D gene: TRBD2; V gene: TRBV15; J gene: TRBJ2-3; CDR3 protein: CATSRSGTSGSSGTDTQYF; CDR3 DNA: TGTGCCACCAGCAGATCCGGGACTAGCGGGAGTTCGGGCACAGATACGCAGTATTTT
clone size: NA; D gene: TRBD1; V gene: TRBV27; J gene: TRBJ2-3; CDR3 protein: CASTLQGTGRTDTQYF; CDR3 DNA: TGTGCCAGCACCCTACAGGGGACAGGGCGCACAGATACGCAGTATTTT